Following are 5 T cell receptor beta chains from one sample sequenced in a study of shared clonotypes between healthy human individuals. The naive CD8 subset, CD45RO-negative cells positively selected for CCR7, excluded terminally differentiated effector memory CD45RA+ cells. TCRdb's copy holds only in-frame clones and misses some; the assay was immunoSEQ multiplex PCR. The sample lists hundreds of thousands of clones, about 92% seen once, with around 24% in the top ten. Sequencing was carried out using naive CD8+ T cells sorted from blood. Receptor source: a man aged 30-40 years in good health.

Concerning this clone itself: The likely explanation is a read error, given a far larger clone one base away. The CDR3 DNA sequence: TGTGCCAGCAGTTTTTGGGATGAGCAGTTCTTC. This gives the protein CASSFWDEQFF. The chain employs TRBV6-5 and TRBJ2-1; D gene uncertain. Per the germline V gene, CDR1 is MNHEY and CDR2 is SVGAGI. V lost 4 bases, J lost 8 bases, and 6 bases lay in between. CDR3 length equals 11 residues.

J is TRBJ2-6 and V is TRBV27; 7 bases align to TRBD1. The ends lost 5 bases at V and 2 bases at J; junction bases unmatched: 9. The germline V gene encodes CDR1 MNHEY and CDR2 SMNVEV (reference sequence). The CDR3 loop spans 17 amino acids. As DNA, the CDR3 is TGTGCCAGCAGTCCCGCCGGACAGGTCGCTGGGGCCAACGTCCTGACTTTC. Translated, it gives CASSPAGQVAGANVLTF.

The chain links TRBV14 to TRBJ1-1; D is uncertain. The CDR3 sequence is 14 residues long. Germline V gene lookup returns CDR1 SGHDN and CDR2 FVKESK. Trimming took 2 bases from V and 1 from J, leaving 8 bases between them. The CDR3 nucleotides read TGTGCCAGCAGCCAAATTAGGGCGAACACTGAAGCTTTCTTT. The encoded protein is CASSQIRANTEAFF.

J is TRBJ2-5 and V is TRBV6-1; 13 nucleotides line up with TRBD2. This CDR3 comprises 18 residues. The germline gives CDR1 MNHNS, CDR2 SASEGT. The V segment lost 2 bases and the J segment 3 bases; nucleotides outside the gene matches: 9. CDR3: CASSETWTSGSWEETQYF. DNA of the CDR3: TGTGCCAGCAGTGAAACCTGGACTAGCGGGAGTTGGGAAGAGACCCAGTACTTC.

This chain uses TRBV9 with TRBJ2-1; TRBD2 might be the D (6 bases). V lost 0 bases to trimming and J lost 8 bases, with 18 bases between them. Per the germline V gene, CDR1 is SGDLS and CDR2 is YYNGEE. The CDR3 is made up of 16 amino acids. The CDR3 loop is CASSVDSGDYGDEQFF. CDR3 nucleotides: TGTGCCAGCAGCGTAGATAGCGGCGACTATGGGGATGAGCAGTTCTTC.